This TCR beta chain originates from a study of OX40 agonist ivuxolimab in advanced cancers. With regard to the full study: Ivuxolimab was a fully human IgG2 agonistic monoclonal antibody targeting the costimulatory receptor OX40 (CD134). Intravenous ivuxolimab was administered to patients every 2 weeks at six dose levels: 0.01, 0.1, 0.3, 1.5, 3 and 10 mg/kg. Prior anti-PD-1, anti-PD-L1 or anti-CTLA-4 therapy was permitted, and 35% to 40% of dose-escalation patients had received checkpoint inhibitors. The paper covers the monotherapy dose-escalation part of the phase I ivuxolimab trial, which included N ≈ 52 patients. A male proportion of 82.7% and a mean age of roughly 58 years, ranging from 23 to 79, were recorded for the dose-escalation cohort. Three dose-escalation patients achieved partial responses, one with hepatocellular carcinoma and two with cutaneous melanoma. Peripheral TCRbeta sequencing aimed to test whether ivuxolimab altered TCR sequence diversity and caused clonal T-cell expansion. Of the roughly 50 dose-escalation patients, hepatocellular carcinoma was present in roughly 19, melanoma in approximately 15, renal cell carcinoma in 9 and head and neck cancer in 9.

Genomic DNA was isolated from the sorted cells so that the TCRbeta CDR3 region could be sequenced. The immunoSEQ Assay was used to sequence the TCRbeta CDR3 regions. TCRdb mirrors the immuneACCESS table, restricted to in-frame sequences. Some clones are absent from its copies; in checked studies, under half trace to an unresolved V gene, and the reason for the others is unknown. This sample has roughly 70,000 clones in its table, and about 90% of those were observed once. About 2% of the sample is in the top ten clones. General findings and caveats noted by the study authors: After ivuxolimab, more expanded clones were found on average in CD8+ T cells than in CD4+ T cells. Low levels of normalized T-cell clonal expansion were also seen in some patients who did not respond. In the 0.1-3.0 mg/kg groups, partial responders were among the patients with the lowest normalized peripheral clonal expansion, particularly in CD8+ T cells. The antigen specificity of the peripheral T cells that underwent clonal expansion was not determined. At doses of 0.1 to 3.0 mg/kg, clonal expansion of both CD4+ and CD8+ blood T cells was observed from baseline to week 6.

The trial excluded patients who had a history of autoimmune disease or who were on systemic immunosuppression. Peripheral blood for TCR sequencing was drawn from every dose cohort at baseline, at cycle 4 day 1 and at cycle 7 day 1. The samples were taken from a phase I, first-in-human, multicenter, open-label dose-escalation trial of ivuxolimab. Adults with locally advanced or metastatic head and neck squamous cell, hepatocellular, melanoma or renal cell carcinoma were enrolled in the trial. Before TCR sequencing, CD4+ and CD8+ T cells were separately sorted from peripheral blood. In the germline V gene, CDR1 corresponds to MNHEY and CDR2 to SVGAGI. The CDR3 runs 13 residues from the cysteine to the phenylalanine. Solely the CDR3 DNA is kept, with 39 bases framed from the first base. Trimming takes 10 bases off V and 4 bases off J; junction bases not matched to a gene: 7. As for this clone: Its antigen specificity is not known. No qualities accompany the bases; no much larger clone lies one base away.

The chain couples TRBV6-5 to TRBJ1-5; a stretch of 7 junction bases matches TRBD1. Sequenced here: CD4+ or CD8+ T cells sorted from blood, sampled in a trial of the OX40 agonist ivuxolimab. This receptor was obtained from an adult with an advanced solid tumor such as melanoma, head and neck, liver or kidney cancer. The sequenced DNA: TGTGCCACCCGACAGGGATTTAATCAGCCCCAGCATTTT. The encoded protein is CATRQGFNQPQHF.